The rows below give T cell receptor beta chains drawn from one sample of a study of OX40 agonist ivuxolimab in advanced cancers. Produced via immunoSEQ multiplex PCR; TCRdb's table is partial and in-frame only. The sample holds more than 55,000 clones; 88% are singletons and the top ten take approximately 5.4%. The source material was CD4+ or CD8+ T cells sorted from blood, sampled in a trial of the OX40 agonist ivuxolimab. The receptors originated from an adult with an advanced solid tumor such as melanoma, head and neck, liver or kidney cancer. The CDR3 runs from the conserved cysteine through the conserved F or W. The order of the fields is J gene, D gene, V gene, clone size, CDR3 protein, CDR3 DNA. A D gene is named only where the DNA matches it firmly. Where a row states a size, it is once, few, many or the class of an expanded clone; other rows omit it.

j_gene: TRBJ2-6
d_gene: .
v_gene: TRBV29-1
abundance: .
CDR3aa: CSVGLGAGANVLTF
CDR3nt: TGCAGCGTTGGTTTGGGGGCTGGGGCCAACGTCCTGACTTTC

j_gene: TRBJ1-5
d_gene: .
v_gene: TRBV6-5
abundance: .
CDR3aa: CASSYSNAGNQPQHF
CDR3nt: TGTGCCAGCAGTTACTCGAATGCAGGGAATCAGCCCCAGCATTTT

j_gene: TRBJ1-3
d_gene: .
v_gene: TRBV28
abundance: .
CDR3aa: CASSFIRSSGNTIYF
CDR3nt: TGTGCCAGCAGTTTTATTAGGAGCTCTGGAAACACCATATATTTT

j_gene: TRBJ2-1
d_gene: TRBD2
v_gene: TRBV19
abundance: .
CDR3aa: CASSATLAGGYNEQFF
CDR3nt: TGTGCCAGTAGTGCCACCTTAGCGGGAGGTTACAATGAGCAGTTCTTC

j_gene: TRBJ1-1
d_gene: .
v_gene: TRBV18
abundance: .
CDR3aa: CASSPEQNANTEAFF
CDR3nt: TGTGCCAGCTCACCCGAACAGAATGCGAACACTGAAGCTTTCTTT

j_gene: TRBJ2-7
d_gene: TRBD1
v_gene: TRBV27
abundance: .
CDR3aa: CASSLLGTGLYEQYF
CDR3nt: TGTGCCAGCAGTTTACTGGGGACAGGCCTATACGAGCAGTACTTC

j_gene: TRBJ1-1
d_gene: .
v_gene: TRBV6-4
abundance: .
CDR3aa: CASRFYRVSATEAFF
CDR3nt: TGTGCCAGCAGGTTCTACAGGGTGTCCGCCACTGAAGCTTTCTTT

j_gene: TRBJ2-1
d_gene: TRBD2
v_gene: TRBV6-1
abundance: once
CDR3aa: CASRPGLAVDEQFF
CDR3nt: TGTGCCAGCAGGCCGGGACTAGCGGTCGATGAGCAGTTCTTC

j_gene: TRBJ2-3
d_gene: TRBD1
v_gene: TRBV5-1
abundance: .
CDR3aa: CASSYRDRVTDTQYF
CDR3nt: TGCGCCAGCAGCTACCGGGACAGGGTTACAGATACGCAGTATTTT

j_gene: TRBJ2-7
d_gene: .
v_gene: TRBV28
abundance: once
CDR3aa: CASSIAGTEAIEQYF
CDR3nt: TGTGCCAGCAGTATCGCCGGGACCGAAGCGATCGAGCAGTACTTC

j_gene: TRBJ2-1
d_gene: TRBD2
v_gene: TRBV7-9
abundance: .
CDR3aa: CASSLGVTSGPYNEQFF
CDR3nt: TGTGCCAGCAGCTTAGGGGTTACTAGCGGTCCCTACAATGAGCAGTTCTTC

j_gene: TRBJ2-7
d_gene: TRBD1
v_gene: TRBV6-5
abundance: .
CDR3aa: CASSYTTGGPPYEQYF
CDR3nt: TGTGCCAGCAGTTACACTACAGGGGGACCTCCCTACGAGCAGTACTTC

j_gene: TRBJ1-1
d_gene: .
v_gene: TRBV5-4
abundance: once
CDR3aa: CASLQEENTEAFF
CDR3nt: TGTGCCAGCTTACAGGAAGAGAACACTGAAGCTTTCTTT

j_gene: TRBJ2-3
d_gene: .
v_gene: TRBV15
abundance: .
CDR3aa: CATSEGVNTQYF
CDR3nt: TGTGCCACCAGTGAGGGGGTGAATACGCAGTATTTT

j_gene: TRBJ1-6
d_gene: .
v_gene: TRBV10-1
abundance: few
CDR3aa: CARLKTRILPTLHF
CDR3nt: TGCGCCAGGTTGAAAACCAGAATCCTGCCCACCCTCCACTTT

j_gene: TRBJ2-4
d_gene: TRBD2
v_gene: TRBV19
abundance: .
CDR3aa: CASSILALAGVDHLSSIQYF
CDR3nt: TGTGCCAGTAGTATATTGGCACTAGCGGGAGTCGACCACCTAAGTTCCATTCAGTACTTC

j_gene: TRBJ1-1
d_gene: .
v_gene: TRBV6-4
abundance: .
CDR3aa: CASSGSDRGAEAFF
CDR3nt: TGTGCCAGCAGTGGTTCCGACCGGGGGGCTGAAGCTTTCTTT

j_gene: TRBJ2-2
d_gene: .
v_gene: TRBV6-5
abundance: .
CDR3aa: CASRDQINTGELFF
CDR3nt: TGTGCCAGCCGGGACCAGATAAACACCGGGGAGCTGTTTTTT

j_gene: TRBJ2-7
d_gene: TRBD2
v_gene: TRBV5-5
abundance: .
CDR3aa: CASSLELAGVYEQYF
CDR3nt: TGTGCCAGCAGCTTGGAGCTAGCGGGAGTGTACGAGCAGTACTTC

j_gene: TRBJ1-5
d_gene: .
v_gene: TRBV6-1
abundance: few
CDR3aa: CASSEDQPQHF
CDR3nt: TGTGCCAGCAGTGAGGATCAGCCCCAGCATTTT

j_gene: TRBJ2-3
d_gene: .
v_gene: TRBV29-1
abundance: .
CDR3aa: CSASMEGLDTQYF
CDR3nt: TGCAGCGCATCGATGGAGGGACTAGATACGCAGTATTTT

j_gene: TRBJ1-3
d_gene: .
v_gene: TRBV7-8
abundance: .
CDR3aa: CASSLALASGNTIYF
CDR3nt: TGTGCCAGCAGCTTAGCGCTCGCCTCTGGAAACACCATATATTTT

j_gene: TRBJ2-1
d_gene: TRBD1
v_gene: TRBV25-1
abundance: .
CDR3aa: CASSEEPDRAGTFF
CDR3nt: TGTGCCAGCAGTGAAGAACCCGACAGGGCAGGGACGTTCTTC

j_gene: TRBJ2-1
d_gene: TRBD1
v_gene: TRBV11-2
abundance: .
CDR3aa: CASVLGDRGNEQFF
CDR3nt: TGTGCCAGCGTACTAGGAGACAGGGGGAATGAGCAGTTCTTC

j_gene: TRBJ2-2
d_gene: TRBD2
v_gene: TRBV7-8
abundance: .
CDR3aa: CASREREGGTGELFF
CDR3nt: TGTGCCAGCAGGGAGCGGGAGGGGGGCACCGGGGAGCTGTTTTTT

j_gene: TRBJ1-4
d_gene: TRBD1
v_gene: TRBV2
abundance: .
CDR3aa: CASIDGQATREKLFF
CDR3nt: TGTGCCAGCATCGATGGACAGGCGACTCGAGAAAAACTGTTTTTT

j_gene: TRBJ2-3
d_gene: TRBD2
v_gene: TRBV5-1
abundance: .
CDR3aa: CARSGGLAGETSTDTQYF
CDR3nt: TGCGCCCGCAGCGGGGGACTAGCGGGGGAGACTAGCACAGATACGCAGTATTTT

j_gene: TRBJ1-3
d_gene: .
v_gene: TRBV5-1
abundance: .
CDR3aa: CASSLETPFSGNTIYF
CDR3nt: TGCGCCAGCAGCTTGGAGACACCTTTCTCTGGAAACACCATATATTTT

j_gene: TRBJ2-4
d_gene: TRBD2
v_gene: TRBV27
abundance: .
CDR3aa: CASSSSSGKNIQYF
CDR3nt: TGTGCCAGCAGTTCTTCTAGCGGTAAAAACATTCAGTACTTC

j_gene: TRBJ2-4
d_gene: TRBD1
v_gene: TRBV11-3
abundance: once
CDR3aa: CASSLGDRANIQYF
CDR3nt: TGTGCCAGCAGCTTAGGGGACAGGGCAAACATTCAGTACTTC

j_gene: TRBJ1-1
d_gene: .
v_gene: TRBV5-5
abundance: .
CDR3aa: CASSSEARVPVEAFF
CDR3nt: TGTGCCAGCAGCAGCGAAGCCAGGGTCCCAGTTGAAGCTTTCTTT

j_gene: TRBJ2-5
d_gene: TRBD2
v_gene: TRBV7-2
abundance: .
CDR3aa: CASSPGLAGVETQYF
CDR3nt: TGTGCCAGCAGCCCGGGACTAGCGGGAGTAGAGACCCAGTACTTC

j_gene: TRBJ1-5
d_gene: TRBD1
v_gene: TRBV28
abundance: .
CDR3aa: CASSLVPPLSTGMGNQPQHF
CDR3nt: TGTGCCAGCAGTCTCGTTCCCCCCCTCTCGACAGGGATGGGCAATCAGCCCCAGCATTTT

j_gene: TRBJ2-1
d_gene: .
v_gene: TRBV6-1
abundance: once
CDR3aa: CASSEQGYNEQFF
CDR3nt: TGTGCCAGCAGTGAACAGGGTTACAATGAGCAGTTCTTC

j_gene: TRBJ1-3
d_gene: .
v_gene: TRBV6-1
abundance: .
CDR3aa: CASSVGASSGNTIYF
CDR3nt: TGTGCCAGCAGTGTCGGGGCAAGCTCTGGAAACACCATATATTTT

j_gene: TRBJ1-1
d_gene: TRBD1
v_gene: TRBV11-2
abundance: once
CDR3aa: CASSSGQGYTEAFF
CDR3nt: TGTGCCAGCAGCTCGGGACAGGGGTACACTGAAGCTTTCTTT

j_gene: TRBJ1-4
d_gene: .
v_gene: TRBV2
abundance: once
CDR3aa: CASSEAGRVNEKLFF
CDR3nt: TGTGCCAGCAGTGAAGCAGGCAGGGTTAATGAAAAACTGTTTTTT

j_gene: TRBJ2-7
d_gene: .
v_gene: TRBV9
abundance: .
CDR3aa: CASSLDRGEQYF
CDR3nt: TGTGCCAGCAGCCTTGACAGAGGCGAGCAGTACTTC

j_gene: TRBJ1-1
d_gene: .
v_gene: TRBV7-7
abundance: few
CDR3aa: CASSSLSGTEAFF
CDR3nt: TGTGCTAGCAGCTCCTTGAGCGGAACTGAAGCTTTCTTT

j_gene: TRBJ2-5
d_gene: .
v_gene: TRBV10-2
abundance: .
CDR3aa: CASRVPGETQYF
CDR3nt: TGCGCCAGCCGAGTCCCGGGGGAGACCCAGTACTTC